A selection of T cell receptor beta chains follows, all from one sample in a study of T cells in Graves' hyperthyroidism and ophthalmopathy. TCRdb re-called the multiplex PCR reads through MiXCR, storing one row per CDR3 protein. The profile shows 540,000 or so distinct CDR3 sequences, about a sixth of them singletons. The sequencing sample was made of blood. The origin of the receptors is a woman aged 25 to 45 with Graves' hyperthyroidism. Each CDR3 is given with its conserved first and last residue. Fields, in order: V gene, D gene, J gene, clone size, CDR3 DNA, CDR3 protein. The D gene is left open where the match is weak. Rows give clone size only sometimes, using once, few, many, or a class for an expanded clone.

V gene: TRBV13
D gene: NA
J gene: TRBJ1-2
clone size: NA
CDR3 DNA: TGTGCCAGCAGCTTAGCGCCTCAGGGTTATGGCTACACCTTC
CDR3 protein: CASSLAPQGYGYTF

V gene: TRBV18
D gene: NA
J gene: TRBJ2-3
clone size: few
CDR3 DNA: TGTGCCAGCTCACCGCGTGGGAGTAATTATCCTCATACGCAGTATTTT
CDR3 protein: CASSPRGSNYPHTQYF

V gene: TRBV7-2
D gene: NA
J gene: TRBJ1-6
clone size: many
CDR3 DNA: TGTGCCAGCAGTAGGGACACCAACTATAATTCACCCCTCCACTTT
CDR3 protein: CASSRDTNYNSPLHF

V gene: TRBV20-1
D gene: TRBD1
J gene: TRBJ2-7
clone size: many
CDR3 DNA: TGCAGTGCGGAGGACAGGTACGAGCAGTACTTC
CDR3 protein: CSAEDRYEQYF

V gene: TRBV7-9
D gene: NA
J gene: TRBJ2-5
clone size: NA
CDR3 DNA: TGTGCCAGCAGCCCCTACGGGGACTACCAAGAGACCCAGTACTTC
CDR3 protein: CASSPYGDYQETQYF

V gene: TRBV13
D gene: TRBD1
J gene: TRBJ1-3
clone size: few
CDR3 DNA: TGTGCCAGCAGCTTAGAGTCTACAGGGGATATCACTGGAAACACCATATATTTT
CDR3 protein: CASSLESTGDITGNTIYF

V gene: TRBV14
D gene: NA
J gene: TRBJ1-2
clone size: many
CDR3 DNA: TGTGCCAGCAGCCAAGAAACAGGGAGCCTTGGCTACACCTTC
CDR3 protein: CASSQETGSLGYTF

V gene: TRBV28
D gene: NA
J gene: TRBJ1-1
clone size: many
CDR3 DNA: TGTGCCAGCAGTCTCCTCGTGACAGTGAACACTGAAGCTTTCTTT
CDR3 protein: CASSLLVTVNTEAFF

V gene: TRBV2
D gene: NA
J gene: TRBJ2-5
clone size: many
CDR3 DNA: TGTGCCAGCAGTGGATTGCGTCAAGAGACCCAGTACTTC
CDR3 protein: CASSGLRQETQYF

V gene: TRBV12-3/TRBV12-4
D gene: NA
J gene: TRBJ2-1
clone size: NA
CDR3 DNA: TGTGTCAGCAGATCTAATGAGCAGTTCTTC
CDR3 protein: CVSRSNEQFF

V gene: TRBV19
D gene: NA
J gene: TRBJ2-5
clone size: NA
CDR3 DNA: TGTGCCAGTAGGCCGGGACTGACGTACCAAGAGACCCAGTACTTC
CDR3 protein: CASRPGLTYQETQYF

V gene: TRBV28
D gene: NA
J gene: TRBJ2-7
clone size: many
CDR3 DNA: TGTGCCAGCAGGGCTTCTGGCGGGGATACCTACGAGCAGTACTTC
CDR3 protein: CASRASGGDTYEQYF

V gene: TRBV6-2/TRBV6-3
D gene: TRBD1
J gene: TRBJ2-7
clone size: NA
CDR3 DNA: TGTGCCAGCAGCCACGGACAGGGCGCATACGAGCAGTACTTC
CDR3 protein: CASSHGQGAYEQYF

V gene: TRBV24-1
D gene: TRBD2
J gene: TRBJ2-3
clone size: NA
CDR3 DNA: TGTGCCACCAGTGATTTCAAAGCTAGCGGGAGGGCAGCAGATACGCAGTATTTT
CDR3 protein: CATSDFKASGRAADTQYF

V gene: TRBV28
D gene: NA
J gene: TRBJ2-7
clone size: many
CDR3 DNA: TGTGCCGTCCCCGGCGACTTCTCCTACGAGCAGTACTTC
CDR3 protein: CAVPGDFSYEQYF

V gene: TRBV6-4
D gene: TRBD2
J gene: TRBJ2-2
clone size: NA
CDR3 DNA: TGTGCCAGCAGCAATAGCGGGAGCGCGAGCGGGGAGCTGTTTTTT
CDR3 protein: CASSNSGSASGELFF

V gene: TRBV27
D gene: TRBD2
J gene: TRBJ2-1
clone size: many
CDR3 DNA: TGTGCCAGCAGTTTATCCCGGACTAGCGGGATTATCAATGAGCAGTTCTTC
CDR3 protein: CASSLSRTSGIINEQFF

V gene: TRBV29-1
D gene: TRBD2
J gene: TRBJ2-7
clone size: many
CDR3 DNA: TGCAGCGTACTAGCGGGAGAGGGGGCCTACGAGCAGTACTTC
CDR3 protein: CSVLAGEGAYEQYF

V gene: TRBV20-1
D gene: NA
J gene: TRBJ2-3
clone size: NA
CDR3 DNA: TGCAGTGCTAGAGACCAGAAGACCGCCCGGGGCCCGCCCGTGAATACGCAGTATTTT
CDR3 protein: CSARDQKTARGPPVNTQYF

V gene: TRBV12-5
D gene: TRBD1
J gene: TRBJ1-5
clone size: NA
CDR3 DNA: TGTGCTAGTGGTTTGGTACGTGGACAGGGCGATCAGCCCCAGCATTTT
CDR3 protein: CASGLVRGQGDQPQHF

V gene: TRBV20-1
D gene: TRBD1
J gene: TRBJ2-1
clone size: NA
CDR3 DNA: TGCAGTGCTAGTCCATTTCCGGGACAGTACTACAATGAGCAGTTCTTC
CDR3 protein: CSASPFPGQYYNEQFF

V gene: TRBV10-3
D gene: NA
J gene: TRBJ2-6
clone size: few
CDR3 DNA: TGTGCCATCAGTGAGAGGGGGGGGTTCACTGGGGCCAACGTCCTGACTTTC
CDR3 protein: CAISERGGFTGANVLTF

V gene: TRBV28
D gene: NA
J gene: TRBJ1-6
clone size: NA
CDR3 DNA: TGTGCCAGCAGGTTCCCAGGGGTGAATAATTCACCCCTCCACTTT
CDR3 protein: CASRFPGVNNSPLHF

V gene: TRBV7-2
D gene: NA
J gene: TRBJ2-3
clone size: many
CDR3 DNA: TGTGCCAGCAGCTCCTGGGGCCCAGGCGGGGATACGCAGTATTTT
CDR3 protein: CASSSWGPGGDTQYF

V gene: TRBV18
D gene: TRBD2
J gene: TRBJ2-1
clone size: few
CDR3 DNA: TGTGCCAGCTCACTACCCGGGACTAGCGGGAGAGGCGAGCAGTTCTTC
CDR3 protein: CASSLPGTSGRGEQFF

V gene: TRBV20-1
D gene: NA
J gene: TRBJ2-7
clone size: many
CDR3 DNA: TGCAGTGCTAGATGGGACGAGTACGAGCAGTACTTC
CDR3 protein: CSARWDEYEQYF

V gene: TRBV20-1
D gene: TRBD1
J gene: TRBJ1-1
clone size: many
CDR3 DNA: TGCAGTGCTACCGGACAGGGTGGAACCAGCGTGAACACTGAAGCTTTCTTT
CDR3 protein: CSATGQGGTSVNTEAFF

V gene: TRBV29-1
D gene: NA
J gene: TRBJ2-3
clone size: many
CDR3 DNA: TGCAGCGTTGCCGGTGTTTTCGGCACAGATACGCAGTATTTT
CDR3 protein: CSVAGVFGTDTQYF

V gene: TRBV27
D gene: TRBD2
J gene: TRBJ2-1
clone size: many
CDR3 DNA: TGTGCCAGCATGGCGGGAGGGCCTCATGAGCAGTTCTTC
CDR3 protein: CASMAGGPHEQFF

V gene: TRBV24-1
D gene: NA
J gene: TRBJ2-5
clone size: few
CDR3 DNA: TGTGCCACCAGTGCGACAGGGACTTTACAAGAGACCCAGTACTTC
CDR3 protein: CATSATGTLQETQYF

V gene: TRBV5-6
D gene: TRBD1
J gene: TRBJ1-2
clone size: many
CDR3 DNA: TGTGCCAGCATGGGACAGGGAATCTGGTATGGCTACACCTTC
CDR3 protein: CASMGQGIWYGYTF

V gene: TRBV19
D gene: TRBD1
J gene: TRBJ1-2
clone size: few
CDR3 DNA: TGTGCCAGTAGTTGGACAGGGGCTCCCGGAGGCTACACCTTC
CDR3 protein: CASSWTGAPGGYTF

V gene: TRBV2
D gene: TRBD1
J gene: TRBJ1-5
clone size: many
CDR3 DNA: TGTGCCAGCAGTGAGACAGGGGGAGGGAATCAGCCCCAGCATTTT
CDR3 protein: CASSETGGGNQPQHF

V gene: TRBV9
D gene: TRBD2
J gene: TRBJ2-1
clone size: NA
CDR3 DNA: TGTGCCAGCAGCGTGGCAATAGCGGGTCGGTACAATGAGCAGTTCTTC
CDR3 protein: CASSVAIAGRYNEQFF

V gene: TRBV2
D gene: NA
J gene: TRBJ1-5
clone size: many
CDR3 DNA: TGTGCCAGCAGTGAAGAGGGTCAGCCCCAGCATTTT
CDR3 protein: CASSEEGQPQHF

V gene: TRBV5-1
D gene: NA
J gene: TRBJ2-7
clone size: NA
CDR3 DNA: TGCGCCAGCAGCTTTACCTTCGTCGGGGGCTCCTACGAGCAGTACTTC
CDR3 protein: CASSFTFVGGSYEQYF

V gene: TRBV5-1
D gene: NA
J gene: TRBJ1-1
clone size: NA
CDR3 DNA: TGCGCCAGCAGACCGAGGCTCGACGGACAGAACACTGAAGCTTTCTTT
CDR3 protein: CASRPRLDGQNTEAFF

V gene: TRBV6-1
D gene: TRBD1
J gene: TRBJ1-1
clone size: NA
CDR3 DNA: TGTGCCAGCAAGTGGGGACAGGGGGCCGGATTGAACACTGAAGCTTTCTTT
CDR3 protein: CASKWGQGAGLNTEAFF

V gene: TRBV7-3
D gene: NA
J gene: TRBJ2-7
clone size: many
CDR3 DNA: TGTGCCAGCATCAACGGACGCTACCTGAGCTCCTACGAGCAGTACTTC
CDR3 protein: CASINGRYLSSYEQYF

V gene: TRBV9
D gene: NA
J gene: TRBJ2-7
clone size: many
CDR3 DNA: TGTGCCAGCAGCGTTTACCCAGACCAGGCAGATAGCTACGAGCAGTACTTC
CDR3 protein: CASSVYPDQADSYEQYF

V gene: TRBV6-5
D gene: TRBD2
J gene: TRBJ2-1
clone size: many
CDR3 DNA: TGTGCCAGCAGTTACGCTCTAGCGGAGGGGTATGAGCAGTTCTTC
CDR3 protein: CASSYALAEGYEQFF

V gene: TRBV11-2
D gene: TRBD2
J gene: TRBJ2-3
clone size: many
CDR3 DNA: TGTGCCAGCAGCTTATCAGGTGGGACTAGCAAGTATTTT
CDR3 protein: CASSLSGGTSKYF

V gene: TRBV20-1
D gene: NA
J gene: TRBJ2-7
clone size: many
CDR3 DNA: TGCAGTGCTAGAGATAGCGGCTCCTACGAGCAGTACTTC
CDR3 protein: CSARDSGSYEQYF

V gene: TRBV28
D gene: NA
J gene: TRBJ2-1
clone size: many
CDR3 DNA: TGTGCCAGCACCAAGGACGGAGAGTACAATGAGCAGTTCTTC
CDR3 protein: CASTKDGEYNEQFF

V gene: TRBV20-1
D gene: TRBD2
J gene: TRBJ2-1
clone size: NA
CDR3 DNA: TGCAGTGCTCCCGGGACTAGCGGGAGTAGGGGGCAGTTCTTC
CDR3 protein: CSAPGTSGSRGQFF

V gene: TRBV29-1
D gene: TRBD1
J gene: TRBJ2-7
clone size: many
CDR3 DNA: TGCAGCGTTCAAGGGACAGGGTTCTACGAGCAGTACTTC
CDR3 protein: CSVQGTGFYEQYF

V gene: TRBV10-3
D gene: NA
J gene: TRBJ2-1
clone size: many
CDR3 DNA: TGTGCCATCAGTGAAAGAGGGCTTGAGCAGTTCTTC
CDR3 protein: CAISERGLEQFF

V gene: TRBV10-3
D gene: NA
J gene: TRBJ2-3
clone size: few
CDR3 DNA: TGTGCCATCGAGGAGGGGAGCACAGATGCGCAGTATTTT
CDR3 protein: CAIEEGSTDAQYF